This TCR beta chain was obtained from a study of spatial heterogeneity in lung cancer. Study in general: Any follow-up PBMC samples that were available went on to be sequenced, and the median time to follow-up was roughly two years after resection.

Time point of the sample: blood at routine non-recurrence follow-up after resection. Extraction of whole RNA from tumor, nontumor lung or frozen PBMC preceded unsorted sequencing. This CDR3 is 16 amino acids long. The junction had 10 bases not matched to a gene; V was cut back by 5 bases and J by 0 bases. Germline V gives CDR1 MNHEY, CDR2 SVGAGI. TCR cDNA molecules each carried a unique molecular identifier. Each CDR3 protein is one row after TCRdb ran MiXCR on the 5' RACE reads. The table records roughly 120,000 distinct CDR3 sequences, about 12% of them present only once. This clonotype was counted between two and nine times. The target antigen is unknown. General study points: Ubiquitous expanded tumor TCRs were observed in blood more at resection than follow-up.

The V call is TRBV6-5, the J call TRBJ2-7; TRBD1 matches at 7 bases. This TCR came from a male donor with early-stage non-small cell lung cancer. Sequenced here: PBMCs, sampled at follow-up. This chain's CDR3 is CASSRPRGLSSYEQYF. DNA of the CDR3: TGTGCCAGCAGTCGTCCGAGGGGGCTAAGCTCCTACGAGCAGTACTTC.